This passage covers 22 T cell receptor beta chains from one sample sequenced in a study of blood T cell repertoires in COVID-19 (dated by TCRdb to the early 2020s). The method was the immunoSEQ multiplex PCR assay. What TCRdb holds here is the immuneACCESS table cut down to in-frame rearrangements. Part of the clones is not present; checked against another copy, under half of the missing clones reflect an unresolved V gene, and the others are unexplained. This sample gives fewer than 200,000 clones in total; roughly 79% of them show up just once. About 20% of the sample goes to the ten largest clones. The specimen sequenced was peripheral blood. These receptors were collected from a woman older than 75 with acute or convalescent COVID-19.

CDR3 in amino acids: CASSTGANYGYTF. CDR3 DNA: TGTGCCAGCAGCACAGGAGCTAACTATGGCTACACCTTC. This rearrangement joins TRBV5-5 to TRBJ1-2, with D perhaps TRBD1 (5 bases). Germline V gene data show CDR1 as SGHKS and CDR2 as YYEKEE (reference sequence). V was trimmed by 4 bases and J by 0 bases, leaving 7 bases between them. The CDR3 runs 13 residues.

In regard to this clone: The same CDR3 is also encoded by other DNA sequences in this sample. The chain employs TRBV5-1 and TRBJ2-3, with a tentative D call TRBD1 (5 bases). Germline CDR1 is SGHRS and CDR2 is YFSETQ. The CDR3 is made up of 13 amino acids. Trimming shortened V by 3 bases and J by 1 base, and 6 bases separated the two germline ends. The CDR3 here is CASSSQGTDTQYF. The CDR3, as DNA: TGCGCCAGCAGCTCACAGGGCACAGATACGCAGTATTTT.

The genes are TRBV5-1 and TRBJ2-3, with D unresolved. The CDR3 totals 15 residues. The germline V gene has CDR1 SGHRS and CDR2 YFSETQ. Deletions cut 2 bases from V and 0 bases from J, with 10 bases between. The DNA of the CDR3 is TGCGCCAGCAGCTTAGGAACAGTTAGCACAGATACGCAGTATTTT. Protein: CASSLGTVSTDTQYF. Full variable domain (outside the CDR3, taken from reference TRBV5-1 and TRBJ2-3): KAGVTQTPRYLIKTRGQQVTLSCSPISGHRSVSWYQQTPGQGLQFLFEYFSETQRNKGNFPGRFSGRQFSNSRSEMNVSTLELGDSALYLCASSLGTVSTDTQYFGPGTRLTVL.

The chain's CDR3 is CASSIGLAVGEQYF. The CDR3 DNA sequence: TGTGCCAGTAGTATTGGACTAGCCGTCGGCGAGCAGTACTTC. The V gene is TRBV19, the J gene TRBJ2-7, with 8 bases matching TRBD2. Trimming removed 3 bases from V and 6 bases from J; junction bases left unmatched: 7. The length of the CDR3 is 14 residues. Per germline, CDR1 LNHDA and CDR2 SQIVND (reference sequence).

The V and J genes are TRBV25-1 and TRBJ1-1; D remains ambiguous. Between the trimmed V and J ends, which lost 3 bases and 3 bases, there was a span of 11 bases. Germline V lookup: CDR1 MGHDK, CDR2 SYGVNS. The CDR3 totals 14 residues. Here the CDR3 reads CASSDGWRDTEAFF. In nucleotides, the CDR3 is TGTGCCAGCAGTGATGGATGGAGGGACACTGAAGCTTTCTTT.

The rearrangement uses TRBV30 and TRBJ2-6; TRBD1 is a possible D gene (6 bases). Germline-derived CDR1 and CDR2 are GTSNPN and SVGIG (reference sequence). Between the trimmed V and J ends, which lost 1 base and 0 bases, there was a span of 7 bases. This CDR3 comprises 15 residues. CDR3 coding DNA: TGTGCCTGGAGTGAGGGACACTCTGGGGCCAACGTCCTGACTTTC. Translation: CAWSEGHSGANVLTF.

The chain employs TRBV12-5 and TRBJ1-1, with D possibly TRBD1 on 5 matching bases. The CDR3 runs 13 residues. V lost 3 bases to trimming and J lost 2 bases, with 7 bases between them. The V gene's germline CDR1 is LGHNT and CDR2 FRNRAP. This CDR3 is CASGLQVNTEAFF. The DNA for the CDR3 is TGTGCTAGTGGTTTACAGGTAAACACTGAAGCTTTCTTT.

The chain recombines TRBV10-1 with TRBJ2-1; perhaps TRBD2 as D (5 bases). Germline CDR1 is WNHNN and CDR2 is SYGVQD (reference sequence). This CDR3 is built from 13 residues. Trimming left V 3 bases short and J 9 bases short, with 12 bases between. Here the CDR3 DNA reads TGCGCCAGCAGTGAAGAGGGCAGCCGTGAGCAGTTCTTC. It yields the protein CASSEEGSREQFF.

This chain connects TRBV30 to TRBJ2-2, with D uncertain. The CDR3 extends over 11 amino acids. Looked up from germline, CDR1 is GTSNPN and CDR2 is SVGIG (reference sequence). Trimming removed 2 bases from V and 5 bases from J, with 3 bases in between. The CDR3 DNA is TGTGCCTGGAGTTCAACCGGGGAGCTGTTTTTT. Translation: CAWSSTGELFF.

The chain has TRBV18 and TRBJ2-7, with D perhaps TRBD1 (6 bases). CDR1 and CDR2 (germline): KGHSH, LQKENI. Trimming shortened V by 8 bases and J by 6 bases, and 20 bases separated the two germline ends. The CDR3 length is 14 residues. In DNA form, the CDR3 reads TGTGCCAGCGCCTCATATCCCAGGGGCCGCGAGCAGTACTTC. Its protein is CASASYPRGREQYF.

The rearrangement links TRBV18 to TRBJ2-1; the match to TRBD2 covers 11 bases. This CDR3 has 17 residues. Germline CDR1 reads KGHSH; CDR2 reads LQKENI. The ends lost 1 base at V and 7 bases at J; junction bases unmatched: 9. For the CDR3, the DNA is TGTGCCAGCTCACCACGACTAGCGGGAATTGTAATAAATGAGCAGTTCTTC. Translating gives CASSPRLAGIVINEQFF.

The chain carries TRBV28 and TRBJ1-2; D might be TRBD1 (5 bases). Deletions cut 5 bases from V and 7 bases from J, with 17 bases between. CDR1 and CDR2 (germline): MDHEN, SYDVKM. The length of the CDR3 is 14 residues. The CDR3 is CASSVGGNLRGYTF. CDR3 in DNA: TGTGCCAGCAGTGTCGGGGGTAATCTTCGTGGCTACACCTTC.

The V gene is TRBV28, the J gene TRBJ1-1; 7 bases line up with TRBD1. CDR3 size: 13 residues. Per germline, CDR1 MDHEN and CDR2 SYDVKM. V was clipped by 5 bases and J by 1 base; unmatched bases: 1. The CDR3: CASSRQGNTEAFF. The CDR3 DNA is TGTGCCAGCAGTAGACAGGGGAACACTGAAGCTTTCTTT. Together with reference TRBV28 and TRBJ1-1, the CDR3 gives the full variable domain: DVKVTQSSRYLVKRTGEKVFLECVQDMDHENMFWYRQDPGLGLRLIYFSYDVKMKEKGDIPEGYSVSREKKERFSLILESASTNQTSMYLCASSRQGNTEAFFGQGTRLTVV.

V and J are TRBV4-1 and TRBJ2-1; 12 bases align to TRBD2. The germline CDR1 and CDR2 sequences are MGHRA and YSYEKL. With 2 bases clipped from V and 6 bases from J, the junction kept 5 bases outside the gene matches. The CDR3 sequence is 16 residues long. The CDR3, as DNA: TGCGCCAGCAGCCAAAGGCTAGCGGGAGGGGGCAATGAGCAGTTCTTC. Translation gives CASSQRLAGGGNEQFF.

This clone is a singleton in its sample. This chain joins TRBV27 and TRBJ2-7, with 7 positions matching TRBD2. Per the germline V gene, CDR1 is MNHEY and CDR2 is SMNVEV (reference sequence). The V and J ends lost 7 bases and 1 base, in that order; junction bases with no gene match: 10. The CDR3 runs 15 residues. CDR3 in amino acids: CASTPTSLGSYEQYF. DNA for the CDR3: TGTGCCAGCACCCCGACTAGCTTGGGATCCTACGAGCAGTACTTC.

J is TRBJ2-1 and V is TRBV10-3; D is ambiguous. Germline V gene sequence: CDR1 ENHRY, CDR2 SYGVKD. The CDR3 is 12 residues long. Trimming shortened V by 0 bases and J by 10 bases, and 7 bases separated the two germline ends. CDR3 amino acids: CAISESSIEQFF. Here the CDR3 DNA reads TGTGCCATCAGTGAGTCTAGCATCGAGCAGTTCTTC.

This clone was recorded once. The chain couples TRBV5-1 to TRBJ1-1, with TRBD1 as a possible D gene (6 bases). Germline CDR1 SGHRS, CDR2 YFSETQ. The CDR3 runs 14 residues. The V end was cut by 5 bases, the J end by 5 bases, with 16 bases between. CDR3 residues: CASRIGGLGTEAFF. The CDR3 DNA reads as TGCGCCAGCAGGATCGGGGGGCTAGGGACTGAAGCTTTCTTT.

J is TRBJ1-1 and V is TRBV30, with 7 nucleotides matching TRBD1. After removal of 5 bases from V and 6 bases from J, the junction contained 6 bases not matched to a gene. The germline CDR1 and CDR2 sequences are GTSNPN and SVGIG (reference sequence). This CDR3 spans 12 amino acids. This CDR3 reads CAWDRQGPEAFF. The CDR3, as DNA: TGTGCCTGGGATAGACAGGGACCTGAAGCTTTCTTT.

V usage is TRBV3-1 (or the pseudogene TRBV3-2) and J usage is TRBJ2-2, with a tentative D call TRBD1 (6 bases). The CDR3 spans 16 residues. Germline assignment: CDR1 LGHDT and CDR2 YNNKEL (reference sequence). V shed 8 bases and J shed 7 bases, with 23 bases lying between them. CDR3 region: CASARGRAGGGGELFF. The DNA of the CDR3 is TGTGCCAGCGCCAGGGGCCGGGCAGGCGGTGGCGGGGAGCTGTTTTTT.

The chain uses TRBV1 and TRBJ2-5; the table calls TRBD2, which could not be checked here. TRBV1 is deemed a pseudogene. The CDR3 extends over 16 amino acids. The DNA for the CDR3 is TGCACCAGCAGCCAAGTCCTACTAGCGGAGAAAGAGACCCAGTACTTC. It codes for CTSSQVLLAEKETQYF.

The chain couples TRBV7-9 to TRBJ2-7, with a weak D call TRBD2 (5 bases). Germline V gene sequence: CDR1 SEHNR, CDR2 FQNEAQ (reference sequence). This CDR3 has 15 residues. V was shortened by 7 bases and J by 4 bases, with 20 bases between the two germline ends. The CDR3 region has the DNA TGTGCCAGCATCCGCGGAGGCAGCCCTCGGTACGAGCAGTACTTC. Translation: CASIRGGSPRYEQYF.

This chain connects TRBV4-1 to TRBJ1-3; 8 bases map to TRBD1. The CDR3 spans 18 residues. CDR1 MGHRA and CDR2 YSYEKL come from the germline V gene. The V and J ends lost 0 bases and 4 bases, in that order; junction bases with no gene match: 11. CDR3 sequence (DNA): TGCGCCAGCAGCCAAGAAGTCGGATCCAGGGGGCTAGGAAACACCATATATTTT. This sequence encodes CASSQEVGSRGLGNTIYF.